Described below is a single T cell receptor beta chain sequence and its context. PCR amplification relied on 60 Vbeta primers (plus 13 Jbeta primers). The table came from immunoSEQ multiplex PCR; TCRdb's copy has only in-frame clones and leaves some out. This table holds some 150,000 clones, approximately 87% found once. This entry belongs to a study of cytomegalovirus exposure and HLA in healthy donors. The germline CDR1 and CDR2 sequences are SGHKS and YYEKEE (reference sequence). The V gene lost 4 bases and the J gene lost 6 bases, with 16 bases spanning the gap. The length of the CDR3 is 14 residues.

The sample consisted of PBMCs. This chain links TRBV5-5 with TRBJ1-1, with D tentatively TRBD1 (5 bases). The origin of this receptor is a man between 35 and 55 years old in good health and CMV-seronegative. The CDR3 DNA is TGTGCCAGCAGCGGTTTAAATAGGGGCGCTGAAGCTTTCTTT. Translated: CASSGLNRGAEAFF.